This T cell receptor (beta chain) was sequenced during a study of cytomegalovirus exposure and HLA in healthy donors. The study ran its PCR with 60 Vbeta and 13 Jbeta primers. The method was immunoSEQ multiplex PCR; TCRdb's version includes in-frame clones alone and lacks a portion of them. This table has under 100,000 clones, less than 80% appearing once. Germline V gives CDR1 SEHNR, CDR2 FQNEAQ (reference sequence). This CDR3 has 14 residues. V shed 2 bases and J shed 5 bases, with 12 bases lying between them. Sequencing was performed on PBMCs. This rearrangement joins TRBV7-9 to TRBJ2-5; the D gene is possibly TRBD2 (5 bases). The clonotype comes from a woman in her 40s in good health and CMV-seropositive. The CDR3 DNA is TGTGCCAGCAGCTTAAGGATGGAGGATGAGACCCAGTACTTC. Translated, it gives CASSLRMEDETQYF.